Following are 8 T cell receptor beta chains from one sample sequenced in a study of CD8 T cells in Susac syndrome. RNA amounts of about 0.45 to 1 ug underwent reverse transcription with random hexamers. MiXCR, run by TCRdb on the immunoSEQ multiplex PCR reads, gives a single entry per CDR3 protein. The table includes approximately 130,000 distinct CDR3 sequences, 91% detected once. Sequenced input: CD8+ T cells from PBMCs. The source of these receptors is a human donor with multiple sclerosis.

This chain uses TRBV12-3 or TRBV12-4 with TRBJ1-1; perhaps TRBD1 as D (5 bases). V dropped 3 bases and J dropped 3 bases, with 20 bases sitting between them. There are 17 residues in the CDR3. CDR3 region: CASSLGGRGVVDTEAFF. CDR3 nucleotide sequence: TGTGCCAGCAGTTTGGGGGGTAGGGGTGTGGTGGACACTGAAGCTTTCTTT.

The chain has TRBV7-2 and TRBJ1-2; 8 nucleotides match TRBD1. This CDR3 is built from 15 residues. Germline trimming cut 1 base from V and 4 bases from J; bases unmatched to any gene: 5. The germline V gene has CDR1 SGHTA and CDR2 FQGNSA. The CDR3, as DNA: TGTGCCAGCAGCTTAGAGACAGGGGTTGTCTATGGCTACACCTTC. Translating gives CASSLETGVVYGYTF.

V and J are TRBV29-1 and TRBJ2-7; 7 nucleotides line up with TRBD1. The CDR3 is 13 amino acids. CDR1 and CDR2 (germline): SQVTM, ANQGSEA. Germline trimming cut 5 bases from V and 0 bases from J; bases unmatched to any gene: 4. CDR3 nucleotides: TGCAGCGTTCTGGGACAGAGCTCCTACGAGCAGTACTTC. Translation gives CSVLGQSSYEQYF.

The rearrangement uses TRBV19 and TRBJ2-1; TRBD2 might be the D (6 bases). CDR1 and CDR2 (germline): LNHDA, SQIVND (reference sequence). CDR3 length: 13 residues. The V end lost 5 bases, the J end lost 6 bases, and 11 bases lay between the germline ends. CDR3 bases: TGTGCCAGTAGTCCGGGACTCGGCAATGAGCAGTTCTTC. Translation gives CASSPGLGNEQFF.

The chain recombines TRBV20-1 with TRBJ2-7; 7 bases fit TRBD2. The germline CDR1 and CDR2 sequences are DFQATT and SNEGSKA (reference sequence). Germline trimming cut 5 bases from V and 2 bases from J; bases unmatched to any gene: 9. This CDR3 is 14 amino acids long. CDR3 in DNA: TGCAGTGCTCCCCTGGTGGGAGGGCCCTACGAGCAGTACTTC. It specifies CSAPLVGGPYEQYF.

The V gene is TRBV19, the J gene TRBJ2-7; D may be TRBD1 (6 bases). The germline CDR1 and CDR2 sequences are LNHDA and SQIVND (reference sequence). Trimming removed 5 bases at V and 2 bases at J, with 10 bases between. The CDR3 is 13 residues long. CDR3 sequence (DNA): TGTGCCAGTAGTCACCGACAGGCCTACGAGCAGTACTTC. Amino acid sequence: CASSHRQAYEQYF.

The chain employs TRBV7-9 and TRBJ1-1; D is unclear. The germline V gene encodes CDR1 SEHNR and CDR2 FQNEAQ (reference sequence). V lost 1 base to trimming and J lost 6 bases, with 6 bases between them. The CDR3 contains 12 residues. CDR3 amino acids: CASSLVGAEAFF. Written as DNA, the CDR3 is TGTGCCAGCAGCTTAGTGGGCGCTGAAGCTTTCTTT. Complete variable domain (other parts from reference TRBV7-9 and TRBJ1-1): DTGVSQNPRHKITKRGQNVTFRCDPISEHNRLYWYRQTLGQGPEFLTYFQNEAQLEKSRLLSDRFSAERPKGSFSTLEIQRTEQGDSAMYLCASSLVGAEAFFGQGTRLTVV.

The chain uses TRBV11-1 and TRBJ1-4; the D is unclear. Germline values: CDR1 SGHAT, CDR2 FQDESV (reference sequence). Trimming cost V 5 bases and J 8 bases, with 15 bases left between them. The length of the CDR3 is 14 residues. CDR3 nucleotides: TGTGCCAGCAGCCCGGTAGCCGAGGGAGAAAAACTGTTTTTT. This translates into CASSPVAEGEKLFF.